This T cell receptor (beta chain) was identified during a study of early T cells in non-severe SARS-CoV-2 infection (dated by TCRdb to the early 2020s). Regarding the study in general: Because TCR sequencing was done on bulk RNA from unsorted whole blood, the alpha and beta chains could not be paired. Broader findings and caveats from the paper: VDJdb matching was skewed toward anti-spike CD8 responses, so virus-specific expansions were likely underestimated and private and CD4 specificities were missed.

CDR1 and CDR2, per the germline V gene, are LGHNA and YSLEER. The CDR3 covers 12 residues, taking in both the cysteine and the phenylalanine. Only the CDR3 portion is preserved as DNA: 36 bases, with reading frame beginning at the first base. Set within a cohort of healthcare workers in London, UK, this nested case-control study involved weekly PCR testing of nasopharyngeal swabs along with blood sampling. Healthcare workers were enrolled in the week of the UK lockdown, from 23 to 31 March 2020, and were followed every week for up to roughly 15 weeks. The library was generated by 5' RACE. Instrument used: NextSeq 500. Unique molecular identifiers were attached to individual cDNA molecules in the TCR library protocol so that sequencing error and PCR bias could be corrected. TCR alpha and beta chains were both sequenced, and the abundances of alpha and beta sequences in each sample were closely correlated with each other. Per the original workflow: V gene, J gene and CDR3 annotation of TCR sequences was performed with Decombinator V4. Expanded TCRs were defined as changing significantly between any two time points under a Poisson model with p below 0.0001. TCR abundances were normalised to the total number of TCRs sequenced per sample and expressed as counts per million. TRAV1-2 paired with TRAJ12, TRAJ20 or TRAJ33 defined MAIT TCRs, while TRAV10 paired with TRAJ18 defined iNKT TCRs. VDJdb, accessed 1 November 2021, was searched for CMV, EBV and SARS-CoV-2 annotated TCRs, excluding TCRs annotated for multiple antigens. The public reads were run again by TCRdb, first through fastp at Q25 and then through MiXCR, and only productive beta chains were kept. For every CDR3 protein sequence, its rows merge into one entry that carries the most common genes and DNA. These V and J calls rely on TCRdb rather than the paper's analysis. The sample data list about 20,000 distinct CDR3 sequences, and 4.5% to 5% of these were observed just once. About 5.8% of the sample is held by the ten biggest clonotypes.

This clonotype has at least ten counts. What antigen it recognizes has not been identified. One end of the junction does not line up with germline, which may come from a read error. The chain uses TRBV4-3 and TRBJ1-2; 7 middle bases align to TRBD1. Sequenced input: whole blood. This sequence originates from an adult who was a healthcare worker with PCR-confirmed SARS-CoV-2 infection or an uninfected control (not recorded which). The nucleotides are TGTGCCACTAGACAGGGAACCTATGGCTACACCTTC. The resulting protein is CATRQGTYGYTF.